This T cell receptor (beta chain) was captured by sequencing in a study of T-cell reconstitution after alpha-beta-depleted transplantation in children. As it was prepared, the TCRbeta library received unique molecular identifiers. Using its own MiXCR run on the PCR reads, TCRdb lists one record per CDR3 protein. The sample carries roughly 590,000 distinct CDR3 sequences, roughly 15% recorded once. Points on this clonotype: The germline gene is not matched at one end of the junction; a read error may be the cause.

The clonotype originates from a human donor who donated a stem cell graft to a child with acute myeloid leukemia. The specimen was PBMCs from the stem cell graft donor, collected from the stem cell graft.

The CDR3 DNA reads as TGCAGCGTTTGGAGCAATAAGCAGTTCTTC. Protein sequence: CSVWSNKQFF. This rearrangement joins TRBV29-1 to TRBJ2-1; D is undetermined. CDR3 length: 10 residues. Germline-derived CDR1 and CDR2 are SQVTM and ANQGSEA.